One sample yielded the 4 T cell receptor beta chains listed below, sequenced in a study of identifying expanded T cells in peripheral blood. Clones were sequenced by immunoSEQ multiplex PCR, and TCRdb holds only the in-frame ones, with some missing. In the table there are 100,000 to 150,000 clones, 86% of which are singletons. Sample: blood. The receptor set was obtained from a person aged 18 to 70 in good health.

This clone was seen a single time. The V gene is TRBV19, the J gene TRBJ2-2; TRBD1 matches at 9 bases. The CDR3 contains 15 residues. The trim removed 6 bases at V and 5 bases at J, leaving 7 bases unmatched. Germline V gene data show CDR1 as LNHDA and CDR2 as SQIVND (reference sequence). CDR3 region: CASSLGQGWTGELFF. The CDR3 DNA is TGTGCCAGTAGCTTAGGACAGGGGTGGACCGGGGAGCTGTTTTTT. Full variable domain (missing parts from reference TRBV19 and TRBJ2-2): DGGITQSPKYLFRKEGQNVTLSCEQNLNHDAMYWYRQDPGQGLRLIYYSQIVNDFQKGDIAEGYSVSREKKESFPLTVTSAQKNPTAFYLCASSLGQGWTGELFFGEGSRLTVL.

This clone appeared a single time. The CDR3, as DNA: TGTGCCAGCAGCTCACCTACGAACACCGGGGAGCTGTTTTTT. It is translated as CASSSPTNTGELFF. The chain couples TRBV7-2 to TRBJ2-2; D gene ambiguous. Germline CDR1 SGHTA, CDR2 FQGNSA. The CDR3 has 14 amino acids. The V and J ends lost 4 bases and 0 bases respectively, with 6 bases between them.

V gene TRBV19 combines with J gene TRBJ2-1, with a tentative D call TRBD2 (6 bases). The V gene lost 6 bases and the J gene lost 5 bases, with 17 bases spanning the gap. This CDR3 has 15 amino acids. Germline V gene lookup returns CDR1 LNHDA and CDR2 SQIVND (reference sequence). The CDR3 spells CASRRDLLVNNEQFF. The DNA for the CDR3 is TGTGCCAGTAGGCGGGACCTACTGGTCAACAATGAGCAGTTCTTC.

This chain connects TRBV19 to TRBJ2-3, with D hard to call. Between the trimmed V and J ends, which lost 4 bases and 2 bases, there was a span of 10 bases. The CDR3 is 14 residues long. Germline-derived CDR1 and CDR2 are LNHDA and SQIVND (reference sequence). The CDR3 loop is CASSKAMNTDTQYF. CDR3 bases: TGTGCCAGTAGTAAAGCCATGAACACAGATACGCAGTATTTT.